The 25 T cell receptor beta chains below all came from one sample that was sequenced in a study of control samples from healthy donors and cancer patients. This table comes from immunoSEQ multiplex PCR, and its TCRdb copy is limited to in-frame clones, with some not included. The sample holds approximately 94,000 clones, approximately 84% seen once. The sample was PBMCs. The receptors here all came from a man between 65 and 85 years old with lung cancer.

The gene calls are TRBV7-9 and TRBJ2-3; D unclear. The CDR3 sequence is 10 residues long. CDR1 and CDR2 from the germline V gene are SEHNR and FQNEAQ (reference sequence). V shed 2 bases and J shed 10 bases, with 4 bases lying between them. The CDR3 here is CASSLRAQYF. Here the CDR3 DNA reads TGTGCCAGCAGCTTACGTGCGCAGTATTTT.

This clone appeared a single time. This rearrangement joins TRBV10-3 to TRBJ2-7, with a tentative D call TRBD1 (6 bases). The V gene lost 2 bases and the J gene lost 2 bases, with 19 bases spanning the gap. Germline values: CDR1 ENHRY, CDR2 SYGVKD. The CDR3 is 17 amino acids. The CDR3 nucleotides read TGTGCCATCAGTGAGGGGCCTGGGGGCGGCGTGGCCTACGAGCAGTACTTC. It translates to CAISEGPGGGVAYEQYF.

This clone turned up a few times. The rearrangement uses TRBV3-1 (or the pseudogene TRBV3-2) and TRBJ2-1; 10 bases fit TRBD2. Germline V gene sequence: CDR1 LGHDT, CDR2 YNNKEL (reference sequence). The J segment lost 1 base and the V segment lost 3 bases, leaving 9 bases of the junction unmatched. The CDR3 runs to 18 residues. CDR3 sequence reads: CASSHIGTSVPSYNEQFF. CDR3 nucleotides: TGTGCCAGCAGCCACATCGGGACTAGCGTACCATCCTACAATGAGCAGTTCTTC.

This chain connects TRBV7-2 to TRBJ2-3; no reliable D call. There are 17 residues in the CDR3. The ends were cut back, 1 base at V and 1 base at J, with 15 bases in the middle. Germline assignment: CDR1 SGHTA and CDR2 FQGNSA. DNA for the CDR3: TGTGCCAGCAGCTTAGGGGCAGCACCCCGTGGCACAGATACGCAGTATTTT. Translating gives CASSLGAAPRGTDTQYF.

The chain has TRBV6-5 and TRBJ1-5; 9 bases are a match to TRBD1. The CDR3 covers 14 residues. Germline CDR1 and CDR2: MNHEY and SVGAGI. Trimming cost V 6 bases and J 4 bases; bases outside gene matches: 4. CDR3 DNA sequence: TGTGCCAGCAGGCCCGGGACAGGGAATCAGCCCCAGCATTTT. The encoded protein is CASRPGTGNQPQHF.

This clone was picked up a small number of times. The V call is TRBV12-3 or TRBV12-4, the J call TRBJ1-5; D remains ambiguous. The length of the CDR3 is 13 residues. The germline V and J ends were trimmed by 2 bases and 0 bases, with 2 bases remaining between them. The CDR3 DNA reads TGTGCCAGCAGTTTAAGTAGCAATCAGCCCCAGCATTTT. Its protein product is CASSLSSNQPQHF.

The chain couples TRBV25-1 to TRBJ1-2; the match to TRBD1 covers 8 bases. Unmatched junction bases numbered 7, after V lost 4 bases and J lost 3 bases. The V gene's germline CDR1 is MGHDK and CDR2 SYGVNS. The CDR3 contains 15 residues. The CDR3 spells CASSALSDRDYGYTF. The DNA of the CDR3 is TGTGCCAGCAGTGCCCTATCGGACAGGGACTATGGCTACACCTTC.

This chain joins TRBV10-3 and TRBJ1-1; D is perhaps TRBD1 (5 bases). Trimming shortened V by 5 bases and J by 1 base, and 11 bases separated the two germline ends. CDR1 is ENHRY, CDR2 SYGVKD, per germline. This CDR3 is 14 amino acids long. The CDR3 sequence is CAISRGTANTEAFF. Here the CDR3 DNA reads TGTGCCATCAGTCGGGGGACCGCGAACACTGAAGCTTTCTTT.

This clone has a single count. DNA of the CDR3: TGCGCCAGCAGCCACGGGACAGGGGTTACGAACACTGAAGCTTTCTTT. Encoded protein: CASSHGTGVTNTEAFF. The rearrangement uses TRBV5-1 and TRBJ1-1; 10 positions agree with TRBD1. The junction had 7 bases not matched to a gene; V was cut back by 4 bases and J by 1 base. The CDR3 is made up of 16 amino acids. Germline CDR1 reads SGHRS; CDR2 reads YFSETQ.

The chain uses TRBV6-2 or TRBV6-3 and TRBJ1-2, with TRBD1 identical over 9 bases. There are 15 residues in the CDR3. J was trimmed by 4 bases and V by 0 bases; bases with no gene match: 3. Germline V lookup: CDR1 MNHEY, CDR2 SVGEGT. This CDR3 is CASSYSDRGSYGYTF. The CDR3 DNA is TGTGCCAGCAGTTACTCCGACAGGGGGTCCTATGGCTACACCTTC.

V gene TRBV6-5 combines with J gene TRBJ2-6; no reliable D call. This CDR3 comprises 14 residues. The germline CDR1 and CDR2 sequences are MNHEY and SVGAGI. With 6 bases removed from V and 4 bases from J, the gap between germline ends came to 10 bases. CDR3 bases: TGTGCCAGCAGACCCGCTGGGGGGGCCAACGTCCTGACTTTC. It specifies CASRPAGGANVLTF.

CDR3 in DNA: TGTGCCAGCAGCTCGTACCGGGGAAACACTGAAGCTTTCTTT. It yields the protein CASSSYRGNTEAFF. The chain couples TRBV7-9 to TRBJ1-1, with no clear D. The CDR3 is 14 residues long. V lost 4 bases to trimming and J lost 2 bases, with 11 bases between them. Germline V lookup: CDR1 SEHNR, CDR2 FQNEAQ (reference sequence).

The CDR3 DNA reads TGTGCCAGCAGCGGAGGGACTAGCGGGGGAACAGATACGCAGTATTTT. Residues: CASSGGTSGGTDTQYF. The chain joins TRBV11-2 to TRBJ2-3; 14 nucleotides align to TRBD2. The CDR3 runs 16 residues. V shed 5 bases and J 3 bases; nucleotides not matched to a gene: 4. Germline lookup yields CDR1 SGHAT and CDR2 FQNNGV.

This clone has more than one count but fewer than ten. The CDR3 spells CASSEARSVTGELFF. The CDR3 coding sequence is TGTGCCAGCAGTGAAGCTCGGTCTGTCACCGGGGAGCTGTTTTTT. The chain carries TRBV2 and TRBJ2-2; D is unclear. V gave up 0 bases and J gave up 4 bases, with 9 bases separating them. Per germline, CDR1 SNHLY and CDR2 FYNNEI. CDR3 length: 15 residues.

V usage is TRBV6-6 and J usage is TRBJ2-7; 9 positions agree with TRBD1. CDR1 is MNHNY, CDR2 SVGAGI, per germline (reference sequence). This CDR3 has 15 residues. V was pared by 6 bases and J by 2 bases, with 8 bases of the junction left unmatched. DNA for the CDR3: TGTGCCAGCAGCCGGGGGACAGGGAATACCTACGAGCAGTACTTC. Encoded protein: CASSRGTGNTYEQYF.

V is TRBV6-5 and J is TRBJ1-5, with D tentatively TRBD1 (5 bases). V lost 5 bases and J lost 9, with 14 bases in between. CDR1 is MNHEY and CDR2 is SVGAGI in the germline V gene. CDR3 length equals 13 residues. CDR3 coding DNA: TGTGCCAGCAGTAGTCAGGGAGATGCGCCCCAGCATTTT. Translation: CASSSQGDAPQHF.

The chain links TRBV18 to TRBJ2-6; 10 positions agree with TRBD1. J lost 1 base, V lost 0 bases, and 3 bases had no gene match. CDR1 is KGHSH and CDR2 is LQKENI in the germline V gene. This CDR3 has 18 residues. This chain's CDR3 is CASSPPGTGASGANVLTF. In DNA form, the CDR3 reads TGTGCCAGCTCACCACCGGGGACAGGGGCTTCTGGGGCCAACGTCCTGACTTTC.

This clone was observed a single time. The CDR3 spells CASSSGKGDRPEAFF. The CDR3 DNA follows: TGCGCCAGCAGCTCCGGAAAGGGGGACAGACCCGAAGCTTTCTTT. The chain is built from TRBV5-1 and TRBJ1-1; TRBD1 agrees at 7 bases. Trimming at V came to 3 bases and at J to 8 bases, leaving 13 bases not matched to a gene. The CDR3 has 15 amino acids. Germline values: CDR1 SGHRS, CDR2 YFSETQ.

This chain connects TRBV7-6 to TRBJ2-5; 8 bases agree with TRBD2. The CDR3 totals 15 residues. Germline-derived CDR1 and CDR2 are SGHVS and FNYEAQ. The V segment lost 0 bases and the J segment 4 bases; nucleotides outside the gene matches: 4. The CDR3 sequence is CASSLAGGVRETQYF. The CDR3, as DNA: TGTGCCAGCAGCTTAGCCGGGGGGGTGCGAGAGACCCAGTACTTC.

The rearrangement links TRBV19 to TRBJ2-4, with TRBD2 matching over 12 bases. This CDR3 has 14 residues. Germline lookup yields CDR1 LNHDA and CDR2 SQIVND (reference sequence). V lost 6 bases to trimming and J lost 6 bases; unmatched junction nucleotides: 3. The CDR3 DNA is TGTGCCAGTAGGACTAGCGGGGGTTCAAACATTCAGTACTTC. Translation: CASRTSGGSNIQYF.

V and J are TRBV7-3 and TRBJ2-3; possibly TRBD1 for D (6 bases). From germline, CDR1 is SGHTA and CDR2 FQGTGA. This CDR3 comprises 17 residues. Trimming cost V 4 bases and J 1 base, with 18 bases left between them. This chain's CDR3 is CASSSGIQGPGTDTQYF. The DNA of the CDR3 is TGTGCCAGCAGCTCCGGGATTCAGGGGCCGGGCACAGATACGCAGTATTTT.

The chain combines TRBV12-1 with TRBJ2-1; TRBD1 was called by the table and not checked on the DNA. TRBV12-1 is marked as a pseudogene. This CDR3 has 15 amino acids. CDR3 protein: CASSPEGQGGDEQFF. The CDR3 bases are TGTGCCAGCAGCCCGGAGGGACAGGGGGGTGATGAGCAGTTCTTC.

The chain links TRBV6-1 to TRBJ1-2, with a possible D match to TRBD1 (6 bases). V was trimmed by 3 bases and J by 8 bases, leaving 13 bases between them. Germline CDR1 is MNHNS and CDR2 is SASEGT. This CDR3 region has 13 residues. CDR3 DNA sequence: TGTGCCAGCAGTGACGGCAGGGGCAAGGGCTACACCTTC. This translates into CASSDGRGKGYTF.

As DNA, the CDR3 is TGCGCCAGCAGCCAATGGATTATGGAGGGGGGGCCCACAGATACGCAGTATTTT. This gives the protein CASSQWIMEGGPTDTQYF. The J gene is TRBJ2-3, the V gene TRBV4-3, with a possible D match to TRBD2 (7 bases). Trimming pared 2 bases from V and 2 bases from J, leaving 20 bases between. This CDR3 contains 18 residues. The germline V gene encodes CDR1 LGHNA and CDR2 YSLEER.

CDR3 sequence reads: CASSRSDSLPEQYF. DNA for the CDR3: TGCGCCAGCAGCCGATCGGACAGTCTTCCCGAGCAGTACTTC. The gene calls are TRBV4-1 and TRBJ2-7, with a weak D call TRBD1 (6 bases). V was clipped by 4 bases and J by 6 bases, with 16 bases between them. Germline V CDR1 and CDR2: MGHRA, YSYEKL. The CDR3 loop spans 14 amino acids.